Listed here are 3 T cell receptor beta chains from one sample, sequenced in a study of blood T cell repertoires in COVID-19 (dated by TCRdb to 2020 to 2022). The library was generated by the immunoSEQ multiplex PCR assay. Sourced from immuneACCESS, this table was stored by TCRdb with only in-frame sequences that have V and J called. A share of the clones is absent; for the studies checked, an unresolved V gene accounts for under half, and the remainder has no known explanation. The sample has 110,000 or so clones on record, more than 80% of them singletons. Around 4.5% of the sample comes from the top ten. Sequenced material: peripheral blood. These receptors were taken from a woman aged 45-65 years with acute or convalescent COVID-19.

The chain has TRBV30 and TRBJ2-7, with D perhaps TRBD1 (6 bases). The V end was cut by 4 bases, the J end by 3 bases, with 16 bases between. Germline V gene sequence: CDR1 GTSNPN, CDR2 SVGIG (reference sequence). This CDR3 has 14 residues. CDR3 DNA: TGTGCCTGGATGCATGGGAAGGGGGACTACGAGCAGTACTTC. Amino acids: CAWMHGKGDYEQYF.

J is TRBJ1-1 and V is TRBV10-3, with TRBD1 matching over 8 bases. Germline CDR1 is ENHRY and CDR2 is SYGVKD. This CDR3 is built from 11 residues. The V and J ends lost 9 bases and 4 bases, in that order; junction bases with no gene match: 1. The CDR3 region is CAITGGTEAFF. DNA for the CDR3: TGTGCCATTACAGGGGGCACTGAAGCTTTCTTT.

V and J are TRBV28 and TRBJ2-1; tentative D call: TRBD2 (6 bases). This CDR3 has 17 amino acids. Germline loops: CDR1 MDHEN, CDR2 SYDVKM. The V end was cut by 3 bases, the J end by 12 bases, with 27 bases between. This chain's CDR3 is CASSFLFAGTKESGQFF. CDR3 DNA: TGTGCCAGCAGTTTTTTATTTGCGGGAACCAAGGAGAGTGGGCAGTTCTTC.